A selection of T cell receptor beta chains follows, all from one sample in a study of blood T cells in healthy people across ages. Via MiXCR, TCRdb re-called the 5' RACE reads, giving one row per CDR3 protein. The repertoire includes 1.5 million or so distinct CDR3 sequences, about 43% of them detected once, and 7% to 9.5% sits in the top ten. The specimen sequenced was blood. The origin of the receptors is a young woman in good health. CDR3s include the opening cysteine and the closing phenylalanine or tryptophan.

v_call cdr3_length cdr3_aa
TRBV28 15 CASSVPGPGRDPLHF
TRBV7-2 15 CASSLGDRGSETQYF
TRBV7-9 15 CASSSPQGDGNTIYF
TRBV4-1 15 CASSPIRGLAYEQYF
TRBV9 14 CASSVGQGVNEQFF
TRBV14 14 CASSQVRGSSGYTF
TRBV6-5 14 CASSYSPVNYEQFF
TRBV27 14 CASSLEWTEETQYF
TRBV7-3 19 CASSLTSLAGGASTDTQYF
TRBV27 14 CASSSVPISYEQYF
TRBV6-5 16 CASSYSNLASVGEQFF
TRBV20-1 13 CSARQGVTGELFF
TRBV7-9 12 CASGRVTNEQFF
TRBV28 15 CASSPPDRVHNEQFF
TRBV10-3 13 CAITQGQEETQYF
TRBV10-3 16 CAISGGTGGFSETQYF
TRBV5-8 16 CASSLGRYSGANVLTF
TRBV4-2 16 CASSQDRRRGSEKLFF
TRBV6-5 16 CASSTSGLAASYEQYF
TRBV7-2 14 CASSLVGTSYEQYF
TRBV30 13 CAWGQGATDTQYF
TRBV3-1 14 CASSRRGEGTEAFF
TRBV29-1 13 CSSREGAGAEAFF
TRBV7-6 14 CASNSGGSTDTQYF
TRBV27 13 CASSNRGSREQFF
TRBV12-3/TRBV12-4 13 CASSLNRADTQYF
TRBV20-1 13 CSGSDKGFNIQYF
TRBV29-1 13 CSAMGLVVDTQYF
TRBV28 14 CASSETQPSYEQYF
TRBV20-1 14 CSASLPGGNEKLFF
TRBV4-1 13 CASSPGTGDTQYF
TRBV29-1 13 CSAADMANYGYTF
TRBV7-6 13 CASSLSGSSPLHF
TRBV20-1 14 CSEVPASSYNEQFF
TRBV12-3/TRBV12-4 16 CASSLQGVTANYGYTF
TRBV7-9 14 CASSFSGATGELFF
TRBV12-3/TRBV12-4 15 CASSFGQRGCYEQYF
TRBV6-5 15 CASRPLDYSNQPQHF
TRBV4-2 16 CASSQGGRLSYNEQFF
TRBV4-1 13 CASGQGSPFGYTF
TRBV6-1 14 CASSGAVANYGYTF
TRBV7-2 13 CASSVTGLDTQYF
TRBV4-2 16 CASSQGTSGNTGELFF